This T cell receptor beta chain was observed in a study of post-analysis software for immune sequencing data. Study information: The study covered relapsing-remitting, secondary progressive and progressive-relapsing courses of multiple sclerosis.

The ends lost 1 base at V and 4 bases at J; junction bases unmatched: 7. This CDR3 spans 15 amino acids. Germline V gene lookup returns CDR1 DFQATT and CDR2 SNEGSKA (reference sequence). Sequencing libraries made from TCR beta cDNA carried unique molecular identifiers. The T cell input of roughly 0.95 to 10 million gave roughly 0.5 million cDNA molecules. Using its own MiXCR run on the PCR reads, TCRdb lists one record per CDR3 protein. Of about 770,000 distinct CDR3 sequences listed, under 60% are singletons. Study-level findings and limits: Samples from one preparation batch, clustered by F measure, grouped strongly together. The study found TRBV5-6, TRBV5-1 and TRBV20-1 among five or six TRBV segments more frequent in patients than controls. When compared against controls, multiple sclerosis patients showed significantly lower normalized Chao1 diversity.

This clonotype came up a few times. Its antigen remains unknown. The chain combines TRBV20-1 with TRBJ2-7; 10 nucleotides agree with TRBD1. The TCR was taken from a girl under 18 with multiple sclerosis. The specimen was blood. CDR3: CSARVGQGGKYEQYF. CDR3 DNA sequence: TGCAGTGCTAGAGTTGGACAGGGGGGAAAATACGAGCAGTACTTC.